The next 24 T cell receptor beta chains were all read from a single sample in a study of molecular identifiers for immune sequencing clone quantification. TCRdb re-derived calls from the PCR reads in MiXCR, one entry per CDR3 protein. Here the sample spans nearly 650,000 distinct CDR3 sequences, roughly 23% being singletons. Sample: naive CD8+ T cells from blood, with Jurkat cell RNA spiked in. Noted subset: FACS-sorted CD8+CD4-CCR7+CD45RA+ naive T cells. The receptors here all came from a human donor in good health. Some libraries in this study had Jurkat cell RNA spiked in.

This clonotype was detected ten times or more. The chain combines TRBV6-2 or TRBV6-3 with TRBJ2-1; perhaps TRBD2 as D (6 bases). The V and J ends lost 0 bases and 8 bases respectively, with 17 bases between them. This CDR3 spans 16 amino acids. Germline CDR1 and CDR2: MNHEY and SVGEGT. CDR3 sequence (DNA): TGTGCCAGCAGTTACTCGAGGCAGGGAGGATTTGATGAGCAGTTCTTC. Its translation: CASSYSRQGGFDEQFF.

This clonotype has more than one count but fewer than ten. The chain is built from TRBV12-5 and TRBJ2-7; 11 positions agree with TRBD1. With 5 bases clipped from V and 2 bases from J, the junction kept 5 bases outside the gene matches. The CDR3 extends over 15 amino acids. The germline CDR1 and CDR2 sequences are LGHNT and FRNRAP. The CDR3 region has the DNA TGTGCTAGTGGTCTTCCGGGACAGGGGGCCTACGAGCAGTACTTC. Translated, it gives CASGLPGQGAYEQYF.

This clonotype has only one observation. A read error is possible here, since a much larger clone lies one base away. This is likely a read error, given that the CDR3 carries no conserved phenylalanine or tryptophan at its end. This rearrangement joins TRBV6-5 to TRBJ2-7; 9 bases align to TRBD1. Losses at the gene ends were 1 base for V and 0 bases for J; bases not matched to a gene: 1. The CDR3 spans 15 residues. Germline loops: CDR1 MNHEY, CDR2 SVGAGI. The CDR3 coding sequence is TGTGCCAGCAGTTACTTGGACAGGGGCTCCTACGAGCAGTACCTC. Amino acids: CASSYLDRGSYEQYL.

Of note for this clonotype: This could be a read error, since a much larger clone is one nucleotide away. The rearrangement links TRBV14 to TRBJ2-7; 9 bases are shared with TRBD2. Trimming took 0 bases from V and 2 from J; bases not matched to a gene: 5. Germline CDR1 SGHDN, CDR2 FVKESK. CDR3 size: 16 residues. CDR3 coding DNA: TGTGCCAGCAGCCAAGACCCGGCGGGGGGGACCTACGAGCAGTACTTC. Residues: CASSQDPAGGTYEQYF.

The CDR3 loop reads CASSDTSGYEQYF. The CDR3 DNA reads TGTGCCAGCAGCGATACTAGCGGGTACGAGCAGTACTTC. The chain carries TRBV6-1 and TRBJ2-7, with 9 bases that match TRBD2. The J segment lost 4 bases and the V segment lost 6 bases, leaving 4 bases of the junction unmatched. Germline V lookup: CDR1 MNHNS, CDR2 SASEGT. This CDR3 contains 13 residues.

This clonotype was recorded at least ten times. The chain uses TRBV27 and TRBJ2-3; no definite D call. Germline V gene sequence: CDR1 MNHEY, CDR2 SMNVEV (reference sequence). The CDR3 is 14 amino acids. Trimming shortened V by 4 bases and J by 6 bases, and 14 bases separated the two germline ends. This CDR3 is CASSSLGLFDTQYF. The CDR3 DNA is TGTGCCAGCAGTTCTCTCGGTCTCTTTGATACGCAGTATTTT.

This clonotype was observed many times. This rearrangement joins TRBV6-2 or TRBV6-3 to TRBJ1-1, with D hard to call. Trimming stripped 2 bases from V and 5 bases from J, with 12 bases between. CDR1 and CDR2 (germline): MNHEY, SVGEGT. This CDR3 is built from 14 residues. The CDR3 sequence: CASSYPGILTEAFF. CDR3 nucleotide sequence: TGTGCCAGCAGTTACCCGGGGATTTTGACTGAAGCTTTCTTT.

This clonotype showed up just a few times. This chain links TRBV19 with TRBJ2-7; perhaps TRBD2 as D (5 bases). The germline V gene has CDR1 LNHDA and CDR2 SQIVND (reference sequence). With 3 bases removed from V and 3 bases from J, the gap between germline ends came to 15 bases. The CDR3 covers 15 residues. The CDR3: CASSINSGIVYEQYF. The CDR3 nucleotides are TGTGCCAGTAGTATTAATTCGGGGATAGTCTACGAGCAGTACTTC.

This chain connects TRBV7-9 to TRBJ1-1, with D possibly matching TRBD1 (5 bases). The germline V and J ends were trimmed by 7 bases and 4 bases, with 19 bases remaining between them. This CDR3 has 15 residues. Germline CDR1 reads SEHNR; CDR2 reads FQNEAQ (reference sequence). The CDR3 DNA sequence: TGTGCCAGCACCTACTGGACGGTGGGGGTCACTGAAGCTTTCTTT. This codes for CASTYWTVGVTEAFF.

In its sample, this clonotype was seen many times. The chain couples TRBV6-2 or TRBV6-3 to TRBJ2-7; weak D call: TRBD1 (6 bases). The CDR3 contains 13 residues. CDR1 is MNHEY and CDR2 is SVGEGT in the germline V gene. The ends were cut back, 4 bases at V and 3 bases at J, with 10 bases in the middle. CDR3: CASSSGHNYEQYF. CDR3 sequence (DNA): TGTGCCAGCAGTTCGGGACATAACTACGAGCAGTACTTC.

In the case of this clonotype: This may stem from a read error, because a much larger clone lies one nucleotide away. The chain links TRBV7-2 to TRBJ2-1, with 9 nucleotides matching TRBD2. There are 18 residues in the CDR3. Germline V gene sequence: CDR1 SGHTA, CDR2 FQGNSA. After removal of 2 bases from V and 6 bases from J, the junction contained 14 bases not matched to a gene. CDR3 nucleotides: TGTGCCAGCAGCTTACATCTAGCGGGGAACCCCCCCGCCAATGAGCAGTTCTTC. Its translation is CASSLHLAGNPPANEQFF.

This clonotype showed up many times. The chain joins TRBV28 to TRBJ1-2, with D uncertain. Trimming cost V 2 bases and J 8 bases, with 21 bases left between them. The CDR3 contains 16 residues. CDR1 is MDHEN, CDR2 SYDVKM, per germline. CDR3 in DNA: TGTGCCAGCAGTTTAGCATTGGGGTTCACAGTTGACGGCTACACCTTC. Amino acid sequence: CASSLALGFTVDGYTF.

This clonotype was observed a few times. The J gene is TRBJ1-6, the V gene TRBV7-9; 10 positions match TRBD1. The CDR3 has 21 residues. Germline-derived CDR1 and CDR2 are SEHNR and FQNEAQ (reference sequence). Germline trimming cut 6 bases from V and 2 bases from J; bases unmatched to any gene: 19. CDR3 loop: CASSYTLGDRGVAPYNSPLHF. CDR3 bases: TGTGCCAGCAGTTATACCCTCGGGGACAGGGGAGTCGCGCCCTATAATTCACCCCTCCACTTT.

V and J are TRBV27 and TRBJ2-6, with 7 bases fitting TRBD1. The CDR3 length is 15 residues. The germline gives CDR1 MNHEY, CDR2 SMNVEV (reference sequence). The ends lost 2 bases at V and 14 bases at J; junction bases unmatched: 12. This CDR3 reads CASSLLGQLTPILTF. CDR3 DNA sequence: TGTGCCAGCAGTTTACTGGGACAGTTAACCCCCATCCTGACTTTC.

This clonotype has a handful of counts. The chain has TRBV9 and TRBJ2-7; no clear D. CDR1 and CDR2 from the germline V gene are SGDLS and YYNGEE. The CDR3 runs to 14 residues. Trimming removed 4 bases at V and 4 bases at J, with 15 bases between. The CDR3 loop reads CASSTTVEVYEQYF. The CDR3 DNA reads as TGTGCCAGCAGCACAACGGTCGAGGTGTACGAGCAGTACTTC.

This sequence joins TRBV4-1 and TRBJ2-5, with D possibly matching TRBD1 (5 bases). V lost 1 base, J lost 5 bases, and 8 bases lay in between. The CDR3 runs to 13 residues. Germline V CDR1 and CDR2: MGHRA, YSYEKL. The CDR3 region has the DNA TGCGCCAGCAGCCAAGGACAGAGTGAGACCCAGTACTTC. Protein product: CASSQGQSETQYF.

This clonotype was recorded at least ten times. This chain joins TRBV11-2 and TRBJ2-7, with TRBD1 matching over 9 bases. The CDR3 has 15 amino acids. Looked up from germline, CDR1 is SGHAT and CDR2 is FQNNGV. Trimming cost V 5 bases and J 4 bases; bases outside gene matches: 9. CDR3 DNA: TGTGCCAGCAGCATCGCCGGGACAGGGCCGTACGAGCAGTACTTC. Protein sequence: CASSIAGTGPYEQYF.

This clonotype has a handful of counts. CDR3 sequence: CASGGRTSGNEQFF. DNA for the CDR3: TGTGCCAGCGGAGGAAGGACTAGCGGGAATGAGCAGTTCTTC. The genes are TRBV2 and TRBJ2-1, with 11 bases matching TRBD2. Losses at the gene ends were 8 bases for V and 7 bases for J; bases not matched to a gene: 7. The CDR3 length is 14 residues. Germline CDR1 and CDR2: SNHLY and FYNNEI.

Remarks on this clonotype: One junction end disagrees with the germline gene, perhaps due to a read error. This chain joins TRBV13 and TRBJ1-1; a possible D gene is TRBD1 (6 bases). The germline CDR1 and CDR2 sequences are PRHDT and FYEKMQ (reference sequence). The CDR3 is made up of 13 amino acids. The CDR3 is CASRPEQGSEVFF. CDR3 DNA: TGTGCCAGCAGACCGGAACAGGGTTCAGAAGTTTTCTTT.

This clonotype came up many times. The chain couples TRBV6-6 to TRBJ2-3, with 8 bases identical to TRBD1. Trimming cost V 2 bases and J 4 bases; bases outside gene matches: 5. The CDR3 covers 15 residues. Germline V lookup: CDR1 MNHNY, CDR2 SVGAGI (reference sequence). In DNA, the CDR3 is TGTGCCAGCAGTTACCTCGGACAGGGCTCAGATACGCAGTATTTT. This encodes CASSYLGQGSDTQYF.

This clonotype was observed at least ten times. This chain joins TRBV5-4 and TRBJ1-1, with D uncertain. The CDR3 is 13 residues long. Germline V lookup: CDR1 SGHNT, CDR2 YYREEE (reference sequence). Trimming took off 4 bases at V and 5 bases at J, with 12 bases between the two ends. CDR3 region: CASSTAGGTEAFF. CDR3 DNA: TGTGCCAGCAGCACTGCGGGCGGAACTGAAGCTTTCTTT.

This clonotype was seen a few times. V and J are TRBV7-2 and TRBJ1-1; TRBD1 is a possible D gene (6 bases). The CDR3 contains 16 residues. Germline V CDR1 and CDR2: SGHTA, FQGNSA. Trimming left V 4 bases short and J 0 bases short, with 15 bases between. As DNA, the CDR3 is TGTGCCAGCAGCTATTCTTTGGGGGCGGTGAACACTGAAGCTTTCTTT. Its protein is CASSYSLGAVNTEAFF.

V is TRBV19 and J is TRBJ2-7, with TRBD2 as a possible D gene (6 bases). Germline loops: CDR1 LNHDA, CDR2 SQIVND (reference sequence). This CDR3 spans 16 amino acids. V gave up 8 bases and J gave up 2 bases, with 22 bases separating them. CDR3 protein: CASSDAGKRPTYEQYF. CDR3 DNA sequence: TGTGCCAGTTCCGACGCGGGAAAAAGGCCGACCTACGAGCAGTACTTC.

Many counts were recorded for this clonotype. The V gene is TRBV29-1, the J gene TRBJ2-1; maybe TRBD1 (7 bases). The CDR3 is 16 residues long. V was cut by 8 bases and J by 9 bases, with 29 bases left in between. Germline V lookup: CDR1 SQVTM, CDR2 ANQGSEA. The CDR3 DNA follows: TGCAGCTCTTCGGGGGAACAGGGGAGATTAATACGTGAGCAGTTCTTC. Translation: CSSSGEQGRLIREQFF.